A selection of T cell receptor beta chains follows, all from one sample in a study of CD8 T cell repertoires and HIV-1 epitope variants. No antigen is known for these receptors. The protocol was immunoSEQ multiplex PCR, while the TCRdb copy is restricted to in-frame clones and leaves out a portion. The profile covers almost 6,000 clones, with less than 70% appearing a single time and almost 40% taken by the ten largest. The material sequenced was cultured CD8+ T cells derived from PBMCs. These receptors were obtained from a male donor with HIV. Both conserved end residues are part of each CDR3. The D gene is left open where the match is weak. Where a row states a size, it is once, few, many or the class of an expanded clone; other rows omit it.

cdr3_aa cdr3_nt d_call clone_size j_call v_call
CASSDRNTGELFF TGTGCCAGCAGTGACAGGAACACCGGGGAGCTGTTTTTT . . TRBJ2-2 TRBV6-5
CASSLGGNTEAFF TGTGCCAGCAGCTTAGGGGGGAACACTGAAGCTTTCTTT . . TRBJ1-1 TRBV11-3
CASSVADGYGQTQYF TGTGCCAGCAGCGTAGCTGACGGTTACGGGCAGACCCAGTACTTC . . TRBJ2-5 TRBV9
CASKGSGYTF TGTGCCAGTAAAGGTAGCGGCTACACCTTC . . TRBJ1-2 TRBV19
CASSFSVNTEAFF TGTGCCAGCAGTTTTTCGGTGAACACTGAAGCTTTCTTT . . TRBJ1-1 TRBV27
CAGRFSGSGNQPQHF TGTGCCGGCCGATTTTCGGGATCCGGAAATCAGCCCCAGCATTTT . . TRBJ1-5 TRBV27
CASNRGTGELFF TGTGCCAGCAATAGGGGGACCGGGGAGCTGTTTTTT . . TRBJ2-2 TRBV13
CASSLGDSVWGYTF TGTGCCAGCAGCTTGGGGGACAGCGTTTGGGGCTACACCTTC TRBD1 . TRBJ1-2 TRBV5-6
CSATTGVGYGTNEKLFF TGCAGCGCTACAACAGGGGTGGGTTATGGGACTAATGAAAAACTGTTTTTT TRBD1 . TRBJ1-4 TRBV29-1
CASSAGLGSSEQYF TGTGCCAGCAGCGCGGGACTAGGTTCCTCCGAGCAGTACTTC TRBD2 . TRBJ2-7 TRBV5-6
CASERSGSGANVLTF TGTGCCAGCGAGCGGTCGGGTTCGGGGGCCAACGTCCTGACTTTC . . TRBJ2-6 TRBV9
CASSDWRSAGTDTQYF TGCGCCAGCAGTGACTGGCGGAGCGCGGGCACAGATACGCAGTATTTT . . TRBJ2-3 TRBV10-2
CASSSGGYVQETQYF TGTGCCAGCAGCTCGGGGGGTTATGTCCAAGAGACCCAGTACTTC TRBD2 . TRBJ2-5 TRBV5-6
CASSLLGDRAYEQYF TGTGCCAGCAGCTTATTGGGGGACAGGGCCTACGAGCAGTACTTC TRBD1 few TRBJ2-7 TRBV7-2
CASSMGGTGGTEAFF TGTGCCAGTAGTATGGGCGGGACAGGGGGCACTGAAGCTTTCTTT TRBD1 . TRBJ1-1 TRBV19
CAISDIGAENSPLHF TGTGCCATCAGTGACATAGGGGCGGAGAATTCACCCCTCCACTTT . . TRBJ1-6 TRBV10-3
CAISGDDSYEQYF TGTGCCATCAGTGGGGACGACTCCTACGAGCAGTACTTC . few TRBJ2-7 TRBV10-3
CASSIVYRGRVSPLHF TGTGCCAGTAGTATAGTCTACAGGGGGCGCGTTTCACCCCTCCACTTT TRBD1 . TRBJ1-6 TRBV19
CASRDRGGQPQHF TGTGCCAGCAGGGACAGGGGTGGTCAGCCCCAGCATTTT TRBD1 once TRBJ1-5 TRBV6-6
CASSLLAGEGNEQFF TGTGCCAGCAGCTTACTAGCGGGAGAGGGCAATGAGCAGTTCTTC TRBD2 . TRBJ2-1 TRBV7-9
CSALDRGNTEAFF TGCAGCGCTTTGGACAGGGGGAACACTGAAGCTTTCTTT TRBD1 few TRBJ1-1 TRBV29-1
CASSLGLAGLREQYF TGTGCCAGCAGCTTGGGACTAGCGGGCCTAAGGGAGCAGTACTTC TRBD2 . TRBJ2-7 TRBV5-4
CASRGQGEGSLHF TGTGCCAGCAGGGGACAGGGAGAGGGATCCCTCCACTTT TRBD1 . TRBJ1-6 TRBV6-6
CASSPPSGGHLFNSYEQYF TGTGCCAGTAGTCCTCCTAGCGGGGGCCATCTCTTTAATTCCTACGAGCAGTACTTC TRBD2 medium-sized TRBJ2-7 TRBV19
CASTGSGYEQYF TGCGCCAGCACCGGGTCCGGGTACGAGCAGTACTTC . . TRBJ2-7 TRBV10-2
CASSEVREQYF TGTGCCAGCAGTGAAGTAAGGGAGCAGTACTTC . few TRBJ2-7 TRBV2
CASSLVLAGPSYEQYF TGTGCCAGCAGCTTGGTATTAGCGGGACCCTCCTACGAGCAGTACTTC TRBD2 . TRBJ2-7 TRBV13
CASSFSLSGANVLTF TGTGCCAGCAGTTTCTCATTGTCTGGGGCCAACGTCCTGACTTTC . once TRBJ2-6 TRBV28
CASSSSGTTYNEQFF TGTGCCAGCAGCTCATCCGGGACTACCTACAATGAGCAGTTCTTC TRBD2 . TRBJ2-1 TRBV11-2
CATGRTSGGRQETQYF TGTGCCACCGGGAGGACTAGCGGGGGGCGACAAGAGACCCAGTACTTC TRBD2 . TRBJ2-5 TRBV15
CASSGIAGASNEQFF TGTGCCAGCAGTGGGATAGCGGGGGCTTCCAATGAGCAGTTCTTC TRBD2 . TRBJ2-1 TRBV2
CASSLIVETQYF TGTGCCAGCAGTTTGATAGTAGAGACCCAGTACTTC . . TRBJ2-5 TRBV28
CAWSFADLASNQPQHF TGTGCCTGGAGTTTTGCCGACCTCGCTAGCAATCAGCCCCAGCATTTT . . TRBJ1-5 TRBV30
CASSLDGVGTDTQYF TGCGCCAGCAGCTTGGATGGTGTGGGCACAGATACGCAGTATTTT . . TRBJ2-3 TRBV5-1
CASSSTTTSGIMYEQYF TGTGCCAGCAGTTCCACCACGACTAGCGGGATTATGTACGAGCAGTACTTC TRBD2 few TRBJ2-7 TRBV28
CASSAEDKAGANVLTF TGTGCCAGCAGTGCCGAAGACAAGGCTGGGGCCAACGTCCTGACTTTC . . TRBJ2-6 TRBV7-8
CASSQAGGTGTGELFF TGTGCCAGCAGCCAAGCCGGCGGGACAGGCACCGGGGAGCTGTTTTTT TRBD1 . TRBJ2-2 TRBV4-2
CASSSQSSGAPQFF TGTGCCAGCAGTTCCCAGAGTAGCGGGGCCCCACAGTTCTTC TRBD2 . TRBJ2-1 TRBV27
CASSLNTGGELFF TGTGCCAGCAGCTTAAATACGGGCGGGGAGCTGTTTTTT . . TRBJ2-2 TRBV7-6
CASSPRGVTEQYF TGTGCCAGCAGTCCCCGGGGGGTGACCGAGCAGTACTTC TRBD2 few TRBJ2-7 TRBV28
CASTAGDDNEAFF TGTGCCAGCACCGCGGGGGATGACAATGAAGCTTTCTTT . . TRBJ1-1 TRBV25-1
CASSLTPDGMHEQFF TGTGCCAGCAGCTTAACCCCTGACGGGATGCATGAGCAGTTCTTC . once TRBJ2-1 TRBV7-6
CASSYLDMNTEAFF TGTGCCAGCAGTTACTTGGATATGAACACTGAAGCTTTCTTT . . TRBJ1-1 TRBV6-9
CASSPGAILYEQYF TGCGCCAGCAGCCCAGGCGCGATACTCTACGAGCAGTACTTC . . TRBJ2-7 TRBV4-3
CASGPGAWGQPQHF TGTGCCAGCGGTCCGGGGGCCTGGGGTCAGCCCCAGCATTTT . . TRBJ1-5 TRBV9
CASSVDTDNYQPQHF TGTGCCAGCAGCGTAGACACCGACAACTATCAGCCCCAGCATTTT . few TRBJ1-5 TRBV6-5
CASSFASSGTVAGELFF TGTGCCAGCAGCTTTGCAAGTAGCGGGACGGTGGCCGGGGAGCTGTTTTTT TRBD2 . TRBJ2-2 TRBV5-6
CASSPGGSEQFF TGTGCCAGCAGTCCAGGGGGAAGTGAGCAGTTCTTC TRBD1 medium-sized TRBJ2-1 TRBV28
CASSYQGVNEQYF TGTGCCAGCAGTTACCAGGGGGTGAACGAGCAGTACTTC TRBD1 . TRBJ2-7 TRBV6-5
CASSLGQGLNNEQFF TGTGCCAGCAGCCTCGGTCAGGGGCTAAACAATGAGCAGTTCTTC . few TRBJ2-1 TRBV7-9
CASSPFETGEENYGYTF TGTGCCAGCAGTCCTTTTGAGACAGGAGAAGAGAACTATGGCTACACCTTC . . TRBJ1-2 TRBV2
CASSRGTGPGEQYF TGTGCCAGTAGTAGAGGGACAGGGCCTGGCGAGCAGTACTTC TRBD1 . TRBJ2-7 TRBV19